This TCR beta chain comes out of a study of T cells in Graves' hyperthyroidism and ophthalmopathy. This clonotype was seen repeatedly, ten times or more. Its cognate antigen is unknown. Researchers took RNA transcripts and amplified the TCR beta CDR3 regions from them. First-round RT-PCR targeting the TCR CDR3 was performed with the HTBI primer set. MiXCR, run by TCRdb on the multiplex PCR reads, gives a single entry per CDR3 protein. The table lists hundreds of thousands of distinct CDR3 sequences, almost 25% of them singletons. Clinical symptoms, serum thyroxine, TRAb, thyroid ultrasound and orbital computed tomography informed diagnoses. The PBMCs were taken from around 10 ml of fresh peripheral blood. The study, taken as a whole, reports: Blood also showed most of the thyroid clonotypes that were expanded above 0.001.

CDR3 length: 13 amino acids. CDR1 and CDR2 (germline): SGHTA, FQGNSA. Trimming removed 2 bases from V and 3 bases from J, with 8 bases in between. V usage is TRBV7-2 and J usage is TRBJ2-7; unclear D gene. Sequenced material: blood. The receptor was derived from a woman in her forties with Graves' ophthalmopathy. The chain's CDR3 is CASSLFMSYEQYF. In DNA, the CDR3 is TGTGCCAGCAGCTTATTTATGAGCTACGAGCAGTACTTC. Combining the CDR3 with reference TRBV7-2 and TRBJ2-7 gives the whole variable domain GAGVSQSPSNKVTEKGKDVELRCDPISGHTALYWYRQSLGQGLEFLIYFQGNSAPDKSGLPSDRFSAERTGGSVSTLTIQRTQQEDSAVYLCASSLFMSYEQYFGPGTRLTVT.